This T cell receptor beta chain was found in a study of regulatory T cells in long-lasting Graves disease (dated by TCRdb to the early 2020s). With respect to the entire study: Patients with newly diagnosed Graves' disease had been on antithyroid drugs for under 3 months. Peripheral blood TCR sequencing and RNA sequencing compared persistent Graves' disease patients with newly diagnosed Graves' disease patients. The study took place in China and was registered as a clinical trial. A total of some 35 samples underwent TCR sequencing: about 13 from persistent and around 20 from newly diagnosed Graves' disease patients. What the authors observed across the whole study: Sequencing and analysis were restricted to the TCR beta chain. A larger number of public clonotypes was shared among persistent patients (more than 2,500) than among newly diagnosed patients (roughly 1,000). Compared with newly diagnosed patients, persistent Graves' disease patients had lower TCR Shannon entropy and fewer highly expanded clones, which suggests clonal expansion. Preferential use of TRBV28, TRBJ1-2 and TRBJ2-5 was observed in persistent disease, whereas TRBV20-1 and TRBJ2-1 were favored in newly diagnosed disease. As a limitation, the authors acknowledged that the small sample size may reduce accuracy. Peripheral blood alone was examined, since thyroid tissue, which constituted the primary lesion, could not be accessed.

V gives up 0 bases and J gives up 9 bases, and the segment between their germline ends measures 12 bases. The CDR3 contains 14 residues, cysteine and phenylalanine counted. Only the CDR3 DNA is retained, 42 bases long and in frame from the first base. Via the germline V gene, CDR1 is MGHRA and CDR2 YSYEKL. The meaning of the sample's time point label: newly diagnosed GD, antithyroid drugs for less than 3 months. RNA was extracted from PBMCs in TRIzol for both TCR sequencing and RNA sequencing. The diagnosis of Graves' disease followed American Thyroid Association guidelines. Patients were recruited from an endocrinology department in Xi'an, China. Each patient gave 8.5 to 9.5 milliliters of peripheral blood, collected in an EDTA anticoagulant tube. Ficoll Paque Plus density gradient separation was used to isolate PBMCs, and no further T cell sorting was done. An Agilent 2100 Bioanalyzer and agarose gel were used to check RNA quality, and a NanoDrop 2000 was used to measure RNA concentration.

This clonotype has just a few counts. No cognate antigen has been identified for it. Base qualities are not provided; no much larger clone lies one nucleotide away. Library preparation used multiplex PCR. The sequencing machine was an Illumina HiSeq 4000. iRepertoire HTBI primers and Arm-PCR amplification of CDR3 regions were used to construct TCR beta libraries. PCR products were gel purified before sequencing. The paper's data handling went like this. A total of 62 TRBV and 14 TRBJ segments were identified across samples and were used for gene usage analysis of CDR3 amino acid clonotypes. COPE and FqMerger were used to merge the filtered high-quality paired reads into contigs. Contigs were aligned with BLAST to IMGT TRBV, TRBD and TRBJ reference genes, and CDR3 was defined per IMGT. Highly expanded clones were defined as clonotypes with a frequency above 0.1%. Repertoire diversity was measured by Shannon entropy, and V-J evenness by the Gini coefficient. A clonotype found in more than one individual was treated as public. TCRdb trimmed the raw reads at Q25, called clones with MiXCR and kept productive beta chains. Records with the same CDR3 protein are collapsed into one entry carrying the most frequent genes and DNA. The V and J calls, along with clone size, are taken from TCRdb and not from the paper's own processing. The sample contains fewer than 500,000 distinct CDR3 sequences, 15% to 20% of them found a single time. The ten largest account for 12% of the sample.

These same records also appear under a second study, on T cells in Graves' hyperthyroidism and ophthalmopathy. From the second report: Stable Graves' hyperthyroidism was defined as the absence of progression to ophthalmopathy over 18 months of follow-up. Hyperthyroidism patients were aged 18 to 65 years and newly diagnosed, with disease duration of less than 2 months. Any patient with an uncontrolled infection, another autoimmune disease, pregnancy or lactation was excluded. Clinical symptoms, serum thyroxine and TRAb, thyroid ultrasound, and orbital computed tomography formed the basis for the diagnoses. A first-round RT-PCR of the TCR CDR3 used the HTBI primer set with the Qiagen OneStep RT-PCR kit. Blood samples also contained most of the expanded thyroid clonotypes (frequency above 0.001), which suggests that blood repertoires may reflect thyroid immune responses. Ophthalmopathy was separated from stable hyperthyroidism by a 13 V-J signature model, with 85% to 90% sensitivity and approximately 81% specificity obtained in cross-validation and 80%/75% obtained in testing. In validation, progression to ophthalmopathy was predicted by the model with nearly 71% sensitivity and 72.22% specificity, a median of approximately 6.5 months before onset. A discovery cohort of fewer than 110 patients, roughly 45 with Graves' ophthalmopathy and about 58 with stable Graves' hyperthyroidism, was used to find distinguishing TCR V-J signatures. Prospective prediction of ophthalmopathy was tested in an independent validation cohort consisting of roughly 20 hyperthyroidism patients and more than 15 patients who later progressed to ophthalmopathy. For training and testing, the roughly 97 patients in the discovery cohort were randomly divided in a 7:3 ratio. Thyroid tissue and blood T-cell repertoires from roughly 6 Graves' hyperthyroidism patients were also compared in the study. After sampling, hyperthyroidism patients received methimazole starting at 30 mg daily, and ophthalmopathy patients received high-dose intravenous methylprednisolone. Libraries were constructed in a second round of multiplex PCR, after which size selection and purification were performed. Libraries were sequenced paired-end with 100 bp reads on an Illumina HiSeq2000. SOAPnuke was used to process the raw data, with reads discarded if the reads contained adapters or uncalled bases, had a mean Phred below 15, or lacked an exact constant-primer or identifier match. COPE v1.2.5 was used to merge the high-quality paired reads, and each unique nucleotide sequence was defined as a clonotype. MiTCR v1.1 was used to align clonotypes to the IMGT TRBV, TRBD and TRBJ reference segments. Only V-J combinations with frequency above 0.0001, covering about 99% of repertoires, were analysed. The TCS score was defined as F50 (clonal expansion) divided by E x V (chaos), with BLOSUM62-based TCRdist calculated between CDR3 peptides within each V-J. Welch's t-statistics and random forest reduced some 510 V-J features to roughly 13, which were used in a naive Bayes classifier (R e1071). No statistical method was used to fix the sample size in advance, and group allocation was not hidden from the investigators. TCR Vbeta CDR3 sequencing of roughly 140 peripheral blood samples (under 45 ophthalmopathy, 75 or so hyperthyroidism and approximately 17 progressor patients) is reported in the paper.

The receptor's source is a man in his forties or fifties with Graves disease. Donor details come from another sample of the same person, matched by shared clones. The rearranged chain carries TRBV4-1 and TRBJ1-5; a tentative D call is TRBD1 (5 bases match). The starting material was peripheral blood mononuclear cells (PBMCs), obtained at new diagnosis, from a patient treated with antithyroid drugs. The CDR3 reads as follows: CASSQEGRFWPQHF. The DNA is TGCGCCAGCAGCCAAGAGGGACGATTTTGGCCCCAGCATTTT.